This TCR beta chain was captured in a study of identical twins. TCRdb re-called the 5' RACE reads with MiXCR, one entry per CDR3 protein. The sample has 1.5 million to 2 million distinct CDR3 sequences, around 33% seen once. This clonotype was counted a few times. Germline V CDR1 and CDR2: MNHEY, SMNVEV (reference sequence). The CDR3 is made up of 14 amino acids. The ends were cut back, 7 bases at V and 1 base at J, with 13 bases in the middle. Sequencing used cord blood. The chain has TRBV27 and TRBJ1-2, with a weak D call TRBD1 (5 bases). The TCR sequence derives from a newborn girl in good health. The CDR3 DNA follows: TGTGCCAGCATCCCACCCGGACATAACTATGGCTACACCTTC. It encodes CASIPPGHNYGYTF.